This entry describes one T cell receptor (beta chain). Per the study methods: Amplified reference gene primers provided the basis for estimating nucleated cell counts. Produced via immunoSEQ multiplex PCR; TCRdb's table is partial and in-frame only. From that table come the V and J calls and clone size; the DNA was used to work out D and trimming. The sample yields some 220,000 clones, around 80% seen once. The entry originates in a study of blood T cell repertoires in COVID-19. This CDR3 is 14 amino acids long. V trimming: 6 bases; J trimming: 7 bases; junction bases outside the gene matches: 10. Germline loops: CDR1 MGHDK, CDR2 SYGVNS.

This TCR was recovered from a woman aged 70-85 years with acute or convalescent COVID-19. This chain links TRBV25-1 with TRBJ1-2, with 8 bases identical to TRBD1. The sample comprised peripheral blood. CDR3 nucleotide sequence: TGTGCCAGCAGCCCCCCGGACAGGGACATTGGCTACACCTTC. Its protein is CASSPPDRDIGYTF.